This T cell receptor beta chain was documented in a study of T cell responses to AZD1222 COVID-19 vaccine. Broader study findings: AZD1222 recipients seropositive at baseline numbered only 5 to 7. Clonal diversity was possibly underestimated; the donors were predominantly white British and more often female.

Data came from immunoSEQ multiplex PCR; TCRdb stores just in-frame clones and leaves some out. The table shows 100,000 to 150,000 clones, with 87% occurring only once. Notes on this clone: Antigen specificity is unknown.

There are 15 residues in the CDR3. CDR1 is LNHDA, CDR2 SQIVND, per germline (reference sequence). V gave up 4 bases and J gave up 3 bases; unmatched junction bases: 5. This clonotype was sampled from an adult in good health. The chain recombines TRBV19 with TRBJ1-5; 8 bases align to TRBD1. Sequences were derived from peripheral blood, sampled on day 0 of AZD1222 vaccination. As DNA, the CDR3 is TGTGCCAGTAGTACCCCAGGGGGCATCAATCAGCCCCAGCATTTT. Translating it yields CASSTPGGINQPQHF. Combining the CDR3 with reference TRBV19 and TRBJ1-5 gives the whole variable domain DGGITQSPKYLFRKEGQNVTLSCEQNLNHDAMYWYRQDPGQGLRLIYYSQIVNDFQKGDIAEGYSVSREKKESFPLTVTSAQKNPTAFYLCASSTPGGINQPQHFGDGTRLSIL.